Each of the 26 T cell receptor beta chains below was sequenced from the same sample in a study of shared clonotypes between healthy human individuals. Some clones are missing from TCRdb's copy, which holds only in-frame ones; the method was immunoSEQ multiplex PCR. The sample consists of around 1 million clones, around 80% of them appearing once. Source material: memory CD4+ T cells sorted from blood. Subset denoted: CD45RA-negative fraction. The receptors stem from a young man in good health.

The gene calls are TRBV9 and TRBJ2-7; D is possibly TRBD1 or TRBD2 (7 bases each). V shed 2 bases and J shed 3 bases, with 12 bases lying between them. Germline-derived CDR1 and CDR2 are SGDLS and YYNGEE. The CDR3 has 14 residues. CDR3 nucleotide sequence: TGTGCCAGCAGCGTTCAGGGGGAGGGCTACGAGCAGTACTTC. Protein product: CASSVQGEGYEQYF.

The J gene is TRBJ1-1, the V gene TRBV5-6, with D perhaps TRBD1 (6 bases). Germline-derived CDR1 and CDR2 are SGHDT and YYEEEE. The CDR3 loop spans 14 amino acids. V lost 3 bases, J lost 2 bases, and 11 bases lay in between. The DNA for the CDR3 is TGTGCCAGCAGCTCCCGGACAGCTAACACTGAAGCTTTCTTT. Protein product: CASSSRTANTEAFF. Based on the CDR3 plus reference TRBV5-6 and TRBJ1-1, the full variable domain is DAGVTQSPTHLIKTRGQQVTLRCSPKSGHDTVSWYQQALGQGPQFIFQYYEEEERQRGNFPDRFSGHQFPNYSSELNVNALLLGDSALYLCASSSRTANTEAFFGQGTRLTVV.

This clone occurred a few times. The gene calls are TRBV9 and TRBJ1-2, with D unresolved. The CDR3 covers 14 residues. Germline V gene lookup returns CDR1 SGDLS and CDR2 YYNGEE. Trimming shortened V by 3 bases and J by 4 bases, and 13 bases separated the two germline ends. The CDR3 reads CASSDIKLGYGYTF. CDR3 in DNA: TGTGCCAGCAGCGATATAAAACTAGGCTATGGCTACACCTTC.

This rearrangement joins TRBV18 to TRBJ2-7; TRBD2 matches at 9 bases. The CDR3 spans 13 residues. Germline trimming cut 1 base from V and 5 bases from J; bases unmatched to any gene: 0. Germline loops: CDR1 KGHSH, CDR2 LQKENI. CDR3 DNA sequence: TGTGCCAGCTCACCACGGACTAGCGACGAGCAGTACTTC. It yields the protein CASSPRTSDEQYF.

The chain is built from TRBV29-1 and TRBJ2-5, with a possible D match to TRBD2 (6 bases). The J call is uncertain, as TRBJ2-7 better fits the DNA end. The length of the CDR3 is 11 residues. CDR1 and CDR2 from the germline V gene are SQVTM and ANQGSEA. The CDR3 coding sequence is TGCAGCGCCCGGAGGGAATCCGAGCAGTACTTC. Its protein product is CSARRESEQYF.

V and J are TRBV5-1 and TRBJ1-1, with D possibly matching TRBD1 (6 bases). Trimming shortened V by 5 bases and J by 0 bases, and 11 bases separated the two germline ends. The CDR3 has 14 amino acids. Per the germline V gene, CDR1 is SGHRS and CDR2 is YFSETQ. Written as DNA, the CDR3 is TGCGCCAGCAGACAGGACAGTATGAACACTGAAGCTTTCTTT. Its protein product is CASRQDSMNTEAFF.

This clone was recorded a few times. This chain links TRBV5-6 with TRBJ2-5; D not certain. The length of the CDR3 is 12 residues. Germline loops: CDR1 SGHDT, CDR2 YYEEEE. V was clipped by 0 bases and J by 5 bases, with 5 bases between them. The CDR3 nucleotides read TGTGCCAGCAGCTTGGCCTGGGAGACCCAGTACTTC. It is translated as CASSLAWETQYF.

The chain carries TRBV15 and TRBJ1-4, with D perhaps TRBD1 (5 bases). Germline V lookup: CDR1 LNHNV, CDR2 YYDKDF (reference sequence). The ends were cut back, 0 bases at V and 2 bases at J, with 7 bases in the middle. The CDR3 extends over 15 amino acids. CDR3 DNA: TGTGCCACCAGCAGAGAGAGGGGCACTAATGAAAAACTGTTTTTT. Its protein is CATSRERGTNEKLFF.

CDR3 residues: CASSSKGGEREKLFF. The CDR3, as DNA: TGTGCCAGCTCATCCAAAGGGGGTGAACGGGAAAAACTGTTTTTT. The rearrangement uses TRBV18 and TRBJ1-4; TRBD1 is a possible D gene (6 bases). CDR3 length: 15 residues. Germline V gives CDR1 KGHSH, CDR2 LQKENI. Trimming pared 5 bases from V and 8 bases from J, leaving 18 bases between. Combining the CDR3 with reference TRBV18 and TRBJ1-4 gives the whole variable domain NAGVMQNPRHLVRRRGQEARLRCSPMKGHSHVYWYRQLPEEGLKFMVYLQKENIIDESGMPKERFSAEFPKEGPSILRIQQVVRGDSAAYFCASSSKGGEREKLFFGSGTQLSVL.

CDR3 coding DNA: TGTGCCAGTAGTACCTTAGCGGGAGTACGACCTGAGCAGTTCTTC. This gives the protein CASSTLAGVRPEQFF. The genes are TRBV19 and TRBJ2-1; 9 bases are shared with TRBD2. The CDR3 has 15 residues. Trimming at V came to 4 bases and at J to 9 bases, leaving 10 bases not matched to a gene. Germline V CDR1 and CDR2: LNHDA, SQIVND (reference sequence).

This clone was recorded once. The gene calls are TRBV7-2 and TRBJ2-7, with 10 bases that match TRBD1. Germline trimming cut 0 bases from V and 9 bases from J; bases unmatched to any gene: 2. The CDR3 covers 13 residues. Germline CDR1 reads SGHTA; CDR2 reads FQGNSA. CDR3 nucleotide sequence: TGTGCCAGCAGCTTAGCCGGGACAGGGGCGCAGTACTTC. Amino acids: CASSLAGTGAQYF.

The genes are TRBV30 and TRBJ2-7; TRBD1 might be the D (5 bases). Trimming took 3 bases from V and 2 from J, leaving 14 bases between them. The CDR3 is made up of 14 amino acids. From germline, CDR1 is GTSNPN and CDR2 SVGIG (reference sequence). In nucleotides, the CDR3 is TGTGCCTGGAGGTCCGCAGGGAAGCCCTACGAGCAGTACTTC. Its translation: CAWRSAGKPYEQYF.

The J gene is TRBJ2-3, the V gene TRBV7-2; D might be TRBD1 or TRBD2, each matching 5 bases. Germline-derived CDR1 and CDR2 are SGHTA and FQGNSA. The CDR3 runs to 16 residues. V was cut by 3 bases and J by 0 bases, with 13 bases left in between. CDR3 nucleotides: TGTGCCAGCAGCTTTCAGCGAGGGGCTAGCACAGATACGCAGTATTTT. Translating it yields CASSFQRGASTDTQYF.

The rearrangement links TRBV2 to TRBJ1-4; D remains unclear. The germline V gene encodes CDR1 SNHLY and CDR2 FYNNEI. The CDR3 totals 14 residues. V was cut by 6 bases and J by 3 bases, with 11 bases left in between. Here the CDR3 reads CASRLSIANEKLFF. DNA of the CDR3: TGTGCCAGCAGGTTATCTATAGCTAATGAAAAACTGTTTTTT.

The V and J genes are TRBV30 and TRBJ2-5; D perhaps matches TRBD2 (6 bases). CDR1 is GTSNPN, CDR2 SVGIG, per germline (reference sequence). This CDR3 spans 13 amino acids. V was shortened by 2 bases and J by 2 bases, with 9 bases between the two germline ends. CDR3 residues: CAWSRRGQETQYF. In nucleotides, the CDR3 is TGTGCCTGGAGTAGGCGGGGACAAGAGACCCAGTACTTC.

V and J are TRBV6-6 and TRBJ1-2; a possible D gene is TRBD1 (5 bases). CDR1 MNHNY and CDR2 SVGAGI come from the germline V gene (reference sequence). The CDR3 runs 12 residues. V was trimmed by 7 bases and J by 4 bases, leaving 10 bases between them. CDR3 DNA: TGTGCCAGCATGATAGGGACCTATGGCTACACCTTC. Its protein product is CASMIGTYGYTF.

This rearrangement joins TRBV20-1 to TRBJ2-2, with a possible D match to TRBD2 (6 bases). The CDR3 is made up of 11 amino acids. Germline lookup yields CDR1 DFQATT and CDR2 SNEGSKA (reference sequence). The V end was cut by 4 bases, the J end by 6 bases, with 6 bases between. The CDR3 sequence: CSATGAGELFF. The DNA for the CDR3 is TGCAGTGCTACGGGAGCCGGGGAGCTGTTTTTT.

This sequence joins TRBV30 and TRBJ2-3; D not certain. Per the germline V gene, CDR1 is GTSNPN and CDR2 is SVGIG (reference sequence). Trimming took 3 bases from V and 0 from J, leaving 7 bases between them. CDR3 length equals 13 residues. The DNA for the CDR3 is TGTGCCTGGAGCGCCCGGAGCACAGATACGCAGTATTTT. It codes for CAWSARSTDTQYF.

The chain links TRBV5-1 to TRBJ2-2; 14 bases map to TRBD2. This CDR3 has 18 residues. Germline V CDR1 and CDR2: SGHRS, YFSETQ. J was trimmed by 6 bases and V by 0 bases; bases with no gene match: 7. This chain's CDR3 is CASSLATSGRAGAGELFF. Written as DNA, the CDR3 is TGCGCCAGCAGCTTGGCGACTAGCGGGAGGGCCGGGGCCGGGGAGCTGTTTTTT.

A note on this clone: Other DNA sequences in this sample translate to the same CDR3. The chain joins TRBV28 to TRBJ2-3, with 10 bases aligning to TRBD2. The length of the CDR3 is 14 residues. Germline assignment: CDR1 MDHEN and CDR2 SYDVKM. Trimming at V came to 6 bases and at J to 3 bases, leaving 3 bases not matched to a gene. CDR3 protein: CASRSGGATDTQYF. The CDR3, as DNA: TGTGCCAGCAGGAGCGGGGGGGCTACAGATACGCAGTATTTT.

The genes are TRBV27 and TRBJ2-7, with a tentative D call TRBD1 (6 bases). CDR1 is MNHEY, CDR2 SMNVEV, per germline (reference sequence). V was clipped by 8 bases and J by 1 base, with 21 bases between them. This CDR3 spans 16 amino acids. The CDR3 is CASAPTPGHPSYEQYF. The CDR3 DNA follows: TGTGCCAGCGCCCCCACTCCGGGACACCCATCCTACGAGCAGTACTTC.

The chain combines TRBV5-1 with TRBJ2-3; no clear D gene. Trimming pared 0 bases from V and 4 bases from J, leaving 9 bases between. The germline V gene encodes CDR1 SGHRS and CDR2 YFSETQ. This CDR3 region has 14 residues. The CDR3: CASSLAASSDTQYF. As DNA, the CDR3 is TGCGCCAGCAGCTTGGCAGCTTCCTCAGATACGCAGTATTTT.

Concerning this clone itself: Distinct nucleotide sequences in the sample also encode this CDR3. The chain uses TRBV10-3 and TRBJ2-3; the D is unclear. The length of the CDR3 is 15 residues. V lost 4 bases to trimming and J lost 1 base, with 12 bases between them. The germline gives CDR1 ENHRY, CDR2 SYGVKD. For the CDR3, the DNA is TGTGCCATCAGTGTAGGAGCGTCGGGCACAGATACGCAGTATTTT. Translated: CAISVGASGTDTQYF.

This clone was seen ten or more times. V gene TRBV29-1 combines with J gene TRBJ2-5; 11 nucleotides align to TRBD1. Unmatched junction bases numbered 7, after V lost 2 bases and J lost 5 bases. The CDR3 runs 15 residues. From germline, CDR1 is SQVTM and CDR2 ANQGSEA. The DNA of the CDR3 is TGCAGCGTTGAATTCGGGACAGGGGGTAAGGAGACCCAGTACTTC. It codes for CSVEFGTGGKETQYF. The full variable domain, its missing parts supplied by reference TRBV29-1 and TRBJ2-5, is SAVISQKPSRDICQRGTSLTIQCQVDSQVTMMFWYRQQPGQSLTLIATANQGSEATYESGFVIDKFPISRPNLTFSTLTVSNMSPEDSSIYLCSVEFGTGGKETQYFGPGTRLLVL.

The chain recombines TRBV21-1 with TRBJ1-1; no DNA check was done on the table's D call, TRBD1. TRBV21-1 is labeled a pseudogene. The length of the CDR3 is 15 residues. The CDR3 spells CASSARHRVNTEAFF. The CDR3 coding sequence is TGTGCCAGCAGCGCCCGACACAGGGTGAACACTGAAGCTTTCTTT.

The gene calls are TRBV7-2 and TRBJ1-6; D may be TRBD1 (5 bases). Germline V gives CDR1 SGHTA, CDR2 FQGNSA. The V gene lost 6 bases and the J gene lost 10 bases, with 10 bases spanning the gap. This CDR3 region has 12 residues. CDR3 sequence (DNA): TGTGCCAGCAGGACAGAATGGTCACCCCTCCACTTT. Translating gives CASRTEWSPLHF.